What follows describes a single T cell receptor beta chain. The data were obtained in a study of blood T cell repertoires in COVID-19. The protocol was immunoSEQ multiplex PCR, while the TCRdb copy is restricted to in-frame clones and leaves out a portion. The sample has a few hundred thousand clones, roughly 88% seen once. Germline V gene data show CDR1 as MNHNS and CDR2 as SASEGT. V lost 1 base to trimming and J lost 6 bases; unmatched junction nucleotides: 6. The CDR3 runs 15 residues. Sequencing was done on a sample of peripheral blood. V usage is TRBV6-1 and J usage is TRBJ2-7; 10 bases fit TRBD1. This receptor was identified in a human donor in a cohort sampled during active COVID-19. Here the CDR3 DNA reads TGTGCCAGCAGTGAAGGAGGGACAGGGGTTCGCGAGCAGTACTTC. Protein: CASSEGGTGVREQYF.